This entry describes one T cell receptor beta chain. Its antigen remains unknown. Time point denoted: newly diagnosed GD, antithyroid drugs for less than 3 months. With RNA extracted from PBMCs as input, the TCR library was made. This sample is drawn from a study of regulatory T cells in long-lasting Graves disease. Notes on the study in general: Compared with new cases, persistent Graves' patients showed reduced TCR diversity.

Libraries of TCR beta came from iRepertoire HTBI primers plus Arm-PCR of CDR3 regions. TCRdb re-called the multiplex PCR reads with MiXCR, one entry per CDR3 protein. Of about 300,000 distinct CDR3 sequences in the sample, about 20% are singletons; the top ten hold about 39%. The CDR3 is 12 residues long. Trimming cost V 7 bases and J 4 bases; bases outside gene matches: 2. Germline assignment: CDR1 SQVTM and CDR2 ANQGSEA. V is TRBV29-1 and J is TRBJ2-2; 8 nucleotides match TRBD1. The source is a female donor with Graves disease. The input for sequencing was peripheral blood mononuclear cells (PBMCs), taken at new diagnosis, from a patient treated with antithyroid drugs. In DNA form, the CDR3 reads TGCAGCGCAGGGGGCGGCACCGGGGAGCTGTTTTTT. Its protein product is CSAGGGTGELFF.